Sequencing of this T cell receptor beta chain was carried out in a study of memory B cells and T cells in multiple sclerosis. Concerning this clone: Its target is not known.

Repertoires were generated with immunoSEQ multiplex PCR, while TCRdb's copy carries only in-frame clones and drops some. The repertoire holds roughly 12,000 clones, with roughly four fifths as singletons. CFSE-dim autoproliferating and CFSE-high non-proliferating T cells from unstimulated culture were sequenced separately. Roughly 5x10^7 CFSE-labeled PBMCs were cultured six to seven days unstimulated, then replicate wells were pooled. With 4 bases clipped from V and 7 bases from J, the junction kept 17 bases outside the gene matches. Per the germline V gene, CDR1 is MGHRA and CDR2 is YSYEKL. This CDR3 has 18 residues.

Material for sequencing was PBMCs from blood kept in culture. The source of this sequence is a human donor with multiple sclerosis. The chain joins TRBV4-1 to TRBJ2-7; TRBD2 aligns across 12 bases. The CDR3 here is CASSPALTSGSSSREQYF. The DNA of the CDR3 is TGCGCCAGCAGCCCAGCGCTGACTAGCGGGAGTTCCTCTAGGGAGCAGTACTTC.